This T cell receptor (beta chain) was captured by sequencing in a study of OX40 agonist ivuxolimab in advanced cancers. As concerns this clone: As yet, its antigen is unknown.

Produced via immunoSEQ multiplex PCR; TCRdb's table is partial and in-frame only. The sample records approximately 70,000 clones, more than 60% being singletons. Overall study findings and caveats: Both blood CD4+ and CD8+ T cells showed clonal growth by week 6 at 0.1 to 3.0 mg/kg. Among expanded peripheral T cells, antigen specificity went undetermined.

This TCR was sampled from an adult with an advanced solid tumor such as melanoma, head and neck, liver or kidney cancer. This specimen was CD4+ or CD8+ T cells sorted from blood, taken in a trial of the OX40 agonist ivuxolimab.

CDR3 nucleotide sequence: TGTGCCAGCAGGGCGACTAGCGGGTACACCGGGGAGCTGTTTTTT. Translating gives CASRATSGYTGELFF. The chain carries TRBV2 and TRBJ2-2, with TRBD2 identical over 10 bases. Trimming cost V 6 bases and J 3 bases; bases outside gene matches: 4. The germline V gene encodes CDR1 SNHLY and CDR2 FYNNEI. This CDR3 is built from 15 residues. Combining the CDR3 with reference TRBV2 and TRBJ2-2 gives the whole variable domain EPEVTQTPSHQVTQMGQEVILRCVPISNHLYFYWYRQILGQKVEFLVSFYNNEISEKSEIFDDQFSVERPDGSNFTLKIRSTKLEDSAMYFCASRATSGYTGELFFGEGSRLTVL.